The sequence of this T cell receptor beta chain was determined in a study of blood T cell repertoires in COVID-19. Study-level information: Both acute and convalescent COVID-19 samples were obtained from the United States, Italy and Spain. PBMCs, B-cell-depleted T cells, or T cells were the source of the cDNA or gDNA that made up the material.

Trimming took 8 bases from V and 2 from J; bases not matched to a gene: 8. This CDR3 has 16 amino acids. Germline V lookup: CDR1 MNHEY, CDR2 SMNVEV (reference sequence). In the source study's methods: Counts of nucleated cells, estimated from reference gene primer amplification, were obtained. The table came from immunoSEQ multiplex PCR; TCRdb's copy has only in-frame clones and leaves some out. The V and J calls and the clone size are those of that table, but D and trimming were determined from the DNA. Of some 150,000 clones in the sample, over 80% were seen once. The specimen sequenced was peripheral blood. The chain couples TRBV27 to TRBJ2-1; TRBD2 agrees at 11 bases. The clonotype comes from a human donor in a cohort sampled during active COVID-19. CDR3 sequence reads: CASSRRLAGPYNEQFF. In DNA form, the CDR3 reads TGTGCCAGCTCACGACGACTAGCGGGACCCTACAATGAGCAGTTCTTC.